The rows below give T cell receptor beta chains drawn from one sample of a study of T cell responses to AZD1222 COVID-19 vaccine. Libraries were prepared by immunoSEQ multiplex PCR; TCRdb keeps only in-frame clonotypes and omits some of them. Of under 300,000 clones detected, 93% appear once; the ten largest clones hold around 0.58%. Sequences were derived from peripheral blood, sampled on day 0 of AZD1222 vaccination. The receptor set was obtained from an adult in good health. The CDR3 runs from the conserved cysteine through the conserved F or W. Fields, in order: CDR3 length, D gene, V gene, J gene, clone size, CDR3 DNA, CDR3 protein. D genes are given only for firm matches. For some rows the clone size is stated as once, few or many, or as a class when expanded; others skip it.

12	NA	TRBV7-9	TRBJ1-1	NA	TGTGCCAGCAGCTCAGGGTCCCCCAAGGCTTTCTTT	CASSSGSPKAFF
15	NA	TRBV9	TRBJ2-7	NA	TGTGCCAGCAGCGTAACCAGCAGGGTAGACGACGAGCAGTACTTC	CASSVTSRVDDEQYF
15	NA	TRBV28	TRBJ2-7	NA	TGTGCCAGCAGTACCCGGGTCCCACGGGCCTACGAGCAGTACTTC	CASSTRVPRAYEQYF
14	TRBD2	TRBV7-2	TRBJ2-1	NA	TGTGCCAGCACCTTCGGGACTACGGCGAATGAGCAGTTCTTC	CASTFGTTANEQFF
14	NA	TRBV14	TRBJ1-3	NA	TGTGCCAGCAGCCGAGGGAGTGTCGGAAACACCATATATTTT	CASSRGSVGNTIYF
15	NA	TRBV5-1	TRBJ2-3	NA	TGCGCCAGCAGAGAACAGGGCCTTAGCACAGATACGCAGTATTTT	CASREQGLSTDTQYF
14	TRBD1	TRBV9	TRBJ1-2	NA	TGTGCCAGCACCGGGACAGGGGATTCCTATGGCTACACCTTC	CASTGTGDSYGYTF
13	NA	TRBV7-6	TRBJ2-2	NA	TGTGCCAGCAGCCAAGGGAACACCGGGGAGCTGTTTTTT	CASSQGNTGELFF
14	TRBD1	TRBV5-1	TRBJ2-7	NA	TGCGCCAGCAGCCTACGACAGGGGACCTACGAGCAGTACTTC	CASSLRQGTYEQYF
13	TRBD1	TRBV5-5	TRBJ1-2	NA	TGTGCCAGTTCCTACAGGGGCGCTGATGGCTACACCTTC	CASSYRGADGYTF
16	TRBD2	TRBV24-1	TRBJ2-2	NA	TGTGCCACCAGTGATTTTGCGGGGGACCGCACCGGGGAGCTGTTTTTT	CATSDFAGDRTGELFF
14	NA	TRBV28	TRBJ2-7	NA	TGTGCCAGCAGTCCCCGGGACTTGCGCCACGAGCAGTACTTC	CASSPRDLRHEQYF
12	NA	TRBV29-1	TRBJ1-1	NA	TGCAGCGTTGGGGGGACGAGGACTGAAGCTTTCTTT	CSVGGTRTEAFF
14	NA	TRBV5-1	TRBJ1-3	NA	TGCGCCAGCACCTTTGGTCCCTCTGGAAACACCATATATTTT	CASTFGPSGNTIYF
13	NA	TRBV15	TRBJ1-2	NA	TGTGCCACCAGCAGAGATTGGCAGGGAGGCTACACCTTC	CATSRDWQGGYTF
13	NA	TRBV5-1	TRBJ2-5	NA	TGCGCCAGCAGCTTCAACACACAAGAGACCCAGTACTTC	CASSFNTQETQYF
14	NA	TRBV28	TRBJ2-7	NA	TGTGCCAGCAGTTTATCCGGGGTCTCCTACGAGCAGTACTTC	CASSLSGVSYEQYF
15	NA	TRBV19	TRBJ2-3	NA	TGTGCCAGTTCTCGGCATGGGGAAAGGACAGATACGCAGTATTTT	CASSRHGERTDTQYF
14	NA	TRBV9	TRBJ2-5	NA	TGTGCCAGCAGCCCAAGGCCCCTGGGCGAGACCCAGTACTTC	CASSPRPLGETQYF
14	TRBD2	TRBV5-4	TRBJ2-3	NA	TGTGCCAGCAGCTCCCGGACTAGTACAGATACGCAGTATTTT	CASSSRTSTDTQYF
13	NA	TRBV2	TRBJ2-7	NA	TGTGCCAGCAGTGAGGGGACCGACAGGATTCTCTTCTTC	CASSEGTDRILFF
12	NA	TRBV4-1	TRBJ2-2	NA	TGCGCCAGCAGCCACTCGGGCGGGGAGCTGTTTTTT	CASSHSGGELFF
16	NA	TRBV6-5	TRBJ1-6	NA	TGTGCCAGCAGTTATTCTCGACAGGCCGCTAATTCACCCCTCCACTTT	CASSYSRQAANSPLHF
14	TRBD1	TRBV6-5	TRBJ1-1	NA	TGTGCCAGCAGTTCCCATGGGACAGGGTTGGGGGCTTTCTTT	CASSSHGTGLGAFF
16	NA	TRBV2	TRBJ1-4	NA	TGTGCCAGCAGCCCCTCGGGGAGGGCAACTAATGAAAAACTGTTTTTT	CASSPSGRATNEKLFF
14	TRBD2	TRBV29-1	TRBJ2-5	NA	TGCAGCGTTGCGGGGGGGCTGGTTCGGGAGACCCAGTACTTC	CSVAGGLVRETQYF
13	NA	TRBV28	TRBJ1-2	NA	TGTGCCAGCGCTAGCGGGGCTCCCTATGGCTACACCTTC	CASASGAPYGYTF
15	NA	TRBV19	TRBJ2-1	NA	TGTGCCAGTACCACAGTGGGGGGATCCCAGGGCGAGCAGTTCTTC	CASTTVGGSQGEQFF
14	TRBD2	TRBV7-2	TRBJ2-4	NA	TGTGCCAGCAGCGCGCGGGGGGGCCGGGACATTCAGTACTTC	CASSARGGRDIQYF
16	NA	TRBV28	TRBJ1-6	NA	TGTGCCAGCAGTTTAGCCGGTCCCAGGTTTAATTCACCCCTCCACTTT	CASSLAGPRFNSPLHF
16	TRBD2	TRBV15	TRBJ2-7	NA	TGTGCCACCAGCAGAACTTTGGGAGGGAACCCCTACGAGCAGTACTTC	CATSRTLGGNPYEQYF
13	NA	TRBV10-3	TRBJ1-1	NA	TGTGCCATCAGTCGCGATGGTGAGACTGAAGCTTTCTTT	CAISRDGETEAFF
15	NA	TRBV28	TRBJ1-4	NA	TGTGCCAGCAGTTCCCCGGGAGGGCAGAATGAAAAACTGTTTTTT	CASSSPGGQNEKLFF
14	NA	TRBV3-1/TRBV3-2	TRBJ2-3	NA	TGTGCCAGCAGCCTTTACCACAGGGCTGATACGCAGTATTTT	CASSLYHRADTQYF
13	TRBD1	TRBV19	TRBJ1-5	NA	TGTGCCAGTAGTCAGGGGGCCTTGAGGCCCCAGCATTTT	CASSQGALRPQHF
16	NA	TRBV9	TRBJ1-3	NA	TGTGCCAGCAGCCACGGCCGCACCGTCTCTGGAAACACCATATATTTT	CASSHGRTVSGNTIYF
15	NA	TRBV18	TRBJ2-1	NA	TGTGCCAGCTCGCTAGCGGCGTGGGGGGCCGACGAGCAGTTCTTC	CASSLAAWGADEQFF
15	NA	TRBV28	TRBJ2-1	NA	TGTGCCAGCAGTCCAAGGGTAGGGGAGCTCGATGAGCAGTTCTTC	CASSPRVGELDEQFF
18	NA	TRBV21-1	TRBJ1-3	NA	TGTGCCAGCAATTCGAGGGCCTCACCAACGCTCTCTGGAAACACCATATATTTT	CASNSRASPTLSGNTIYF
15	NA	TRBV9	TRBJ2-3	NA	TGTGCCAGCAGCGTAGTGGTGGGGGGCACAGATACGCAGTATTTT	CASSVVVGGTDTQYF
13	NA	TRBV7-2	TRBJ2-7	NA	TGTGCCAGCAGCGTCGGCCCTACCTACGAGCAGTACTTC	CASSVGPTYEQYF
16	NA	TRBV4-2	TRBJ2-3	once	TGTGCCAGCAGCCACCCTAGGACAGGAGGGACAGATACGCAGTATTTT	CASSHPRTGGTDTQYF
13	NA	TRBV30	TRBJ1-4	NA	TGTGCCTGGAGTGTAAGACGGGGAGAGCAACTGTTTTTT	CAWSVRRGEQLFF
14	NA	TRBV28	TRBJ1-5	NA	TGTGCCAGCAGTCCCATCCTTAGCAATCAGCCCCAGCATTTT	CASSPILSNQPQHF
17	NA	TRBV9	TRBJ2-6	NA	TGTGCCAGCAGCGTTAGGTGGGGACGGACTGGGGCCAACGTCCTGACTTTC	CASSVRWGRTGANVLTF
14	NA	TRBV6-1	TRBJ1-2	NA	TGTGCCAGCAGTGAAAGGGGAGGGTACGATGGCTACACCTTC	CASSERGGYDGYTF
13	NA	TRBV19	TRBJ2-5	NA	TGTGCCAGTAGTCCTAATGGGGGAGAGACCCAGTACTTC	CASSPNGGETQYF
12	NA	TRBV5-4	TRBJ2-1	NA	TGTGCCAGCAGCTTGGGACGCAATGAGCAGTTCTTC	CASSLGRNEQFF
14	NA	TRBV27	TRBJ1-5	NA	TGTGCCAGCAGGATAGGGGGAAGCAATCAGCCCCAGCATTTT	CASRIGGSNQPQHF
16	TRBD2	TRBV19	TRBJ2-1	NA	TGTGCCAGTAGTATAGCCAGCGGGAGGGTCTACAATGAGCAGTTCTTC	CASSIASGRVYNEQFF
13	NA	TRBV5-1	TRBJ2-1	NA	TGCGCCAGCAGCTTCGGCACCTACAATGAGCAGTTCTTC	CASSFGTYNEQFF
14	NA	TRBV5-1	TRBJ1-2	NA	TGCGCCAGCAGCTTGGGCAGGGGAAACTATGGCTACACCTTC	CASSLGRGNYGYTF
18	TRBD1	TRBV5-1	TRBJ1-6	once	TGCGCCAGCAGCTTGTTGGTTTCGGCAGGGGGATTGGATTCACCCCTCCACTTT	CASSLLVSAGGLDSPLHF
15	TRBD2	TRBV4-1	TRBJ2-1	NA	TGCGCCAGCAGTTCTAGCGGAGTCTGGATGGATGAGCAGTTCTTC	CASSSSGVWMDEQFF
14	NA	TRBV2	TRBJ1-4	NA	TGTGCCAGCAGTCCCGGGACACCCAATGAAAAACTGTTTTTT	CASSPGTPNEKLFF
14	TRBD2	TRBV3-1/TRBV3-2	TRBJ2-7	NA	TGTGCCAGCAGCCCCAACAGGGTAGCGGGGGAGCAGTACTTC	CASSPNRVAGEQYF
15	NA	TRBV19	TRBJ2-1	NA	TGTGCCACCAATCGGGCGGGAAGCTCCTACAATGAGCAGTTCTTC	CATNRAGSSYNEQFF